This T cell receptor beta chain is drawn from a study of T cells after yellow fever vaccination. Study-level points and caveats: Contaminating bulk clonotypes could be abundant in FACS-sorted repertoires. A limited proportion of clonotypes was detected within both the CD4 and CD8 compartments.

Deletions cut 6 bases from V and 10 bases from J, with 6 bases between. Per germline, CDR1 MNHNY and CDR2 SVGAGI (reference sequence). The CDR3 covers 10 residues. In TCRdb, the 5' RACE reads were re-called with MiXCR into one record per CDR3 protein. The sample shows about 320,000 distinct CDR3 sequences, approximately 4% of them seen only once. In this sample, this clonotype turned up a few times. The antigen remains undetermined. The source of this sequence is a man younger than 35 who received the YFV17D yellow fever vaccine. The input for sequencing was PBMCs, taken 15 days after the yellow fever booster vaccination. The chain is built from TRBV6-6 and TRBJ1-4; D unresolved. CDR3 residues: CASREGKLFF. The CDR3 region has the DNA TGTGCCAGCAGAGAAGGAAAACTGTTTTTT.